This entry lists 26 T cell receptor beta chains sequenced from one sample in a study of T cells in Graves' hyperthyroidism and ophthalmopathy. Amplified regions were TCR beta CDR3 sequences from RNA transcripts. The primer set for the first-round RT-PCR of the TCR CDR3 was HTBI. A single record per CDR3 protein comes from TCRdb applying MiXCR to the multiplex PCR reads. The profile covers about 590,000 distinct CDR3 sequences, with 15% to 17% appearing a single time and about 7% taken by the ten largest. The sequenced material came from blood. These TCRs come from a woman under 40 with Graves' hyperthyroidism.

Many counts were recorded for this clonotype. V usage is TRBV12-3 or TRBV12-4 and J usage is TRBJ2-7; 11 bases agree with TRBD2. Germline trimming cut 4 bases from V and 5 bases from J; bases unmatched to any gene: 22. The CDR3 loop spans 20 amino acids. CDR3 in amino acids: CASSSGGGALAGGLRDEQYF. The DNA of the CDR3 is TGTGCCAGCAGTTCTGGGGGGGGGGCATTAGCGGGAGGGCTGCGCGACGAGCAGTACTTC.

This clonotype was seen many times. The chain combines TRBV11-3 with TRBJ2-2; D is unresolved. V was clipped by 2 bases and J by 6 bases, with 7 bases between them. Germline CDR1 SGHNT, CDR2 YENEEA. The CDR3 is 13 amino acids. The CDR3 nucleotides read TGTGCCAGCAGCTTAAGTAGGTCCGGGGAGCTGTTTTTT. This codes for CASSLSRSGELFF. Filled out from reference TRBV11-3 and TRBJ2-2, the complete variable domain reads EAGVVQSPRYKIIEKKQPVAFWCNPISGHNTLYWYLQNLGQGPELLIRYENEEAVDDSQLPKDRFSAERLKGVDSTLKIQPAELGDSAVYLCASSLSRSGELFFGEGSRLTVL.

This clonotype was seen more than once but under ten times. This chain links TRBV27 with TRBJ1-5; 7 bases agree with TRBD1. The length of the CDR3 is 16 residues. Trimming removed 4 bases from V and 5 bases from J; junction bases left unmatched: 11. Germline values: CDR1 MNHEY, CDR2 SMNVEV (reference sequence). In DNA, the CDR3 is TGTGCCAGCAGTTCCCGACAGGGTCTACGACATCAGCCCCAGCATTTT. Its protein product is CASSSRQGLRHQPQHF.

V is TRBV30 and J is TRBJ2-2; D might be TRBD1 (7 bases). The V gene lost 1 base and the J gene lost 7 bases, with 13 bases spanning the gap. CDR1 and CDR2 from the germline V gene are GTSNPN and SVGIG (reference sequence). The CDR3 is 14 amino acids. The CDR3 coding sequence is TGTGCCTGGAGTGGACAGGGAGGAATCGGGGAGCTGTTTTTT. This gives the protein CAWSGQGGIGELFF.

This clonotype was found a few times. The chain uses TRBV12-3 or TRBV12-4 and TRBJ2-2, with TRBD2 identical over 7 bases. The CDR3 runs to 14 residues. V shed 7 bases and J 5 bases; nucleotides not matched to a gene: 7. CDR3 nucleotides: TGTGCCAGCATCCCTAGCGGAGGGACCGGGGAGCTGTTTTTT. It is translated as CASIPSGGTGELFF.

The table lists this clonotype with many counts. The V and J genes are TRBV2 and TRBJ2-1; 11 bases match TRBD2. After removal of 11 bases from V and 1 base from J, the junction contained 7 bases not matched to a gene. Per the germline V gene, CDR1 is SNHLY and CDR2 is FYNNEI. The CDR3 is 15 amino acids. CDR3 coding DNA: TGTGCCTCAACGGGACTAGCGGTATCCTACAATGAGCAGTTCTTC. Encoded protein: CASTGLAVSYNEQFF.

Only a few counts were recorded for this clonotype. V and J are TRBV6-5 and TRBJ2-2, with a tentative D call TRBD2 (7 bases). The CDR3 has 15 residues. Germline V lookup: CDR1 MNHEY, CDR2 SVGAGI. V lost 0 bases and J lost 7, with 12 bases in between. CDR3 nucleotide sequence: TGTGCCAGCAGTTACTCGAAGGGAGGGGGCGGGGAGCTGTTTTTT. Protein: CASSYSKGGGGELFF.

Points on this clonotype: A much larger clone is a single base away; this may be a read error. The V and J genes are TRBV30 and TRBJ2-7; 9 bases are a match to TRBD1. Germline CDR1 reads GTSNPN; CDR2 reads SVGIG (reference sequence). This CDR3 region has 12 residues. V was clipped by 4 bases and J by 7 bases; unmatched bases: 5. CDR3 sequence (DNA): TGTGCCTGGATCACAGGGGGCAGTGAGCAGTACTTC. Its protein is CAWITGGSEQYF.

The CDR3: CASSVVSRPYNEQFF. The CDR3 DNA is TGTGCCAGCAGCGTAGTCAGTCGGCCATACAATGAGCAGTTCTTC. This chain connects TRBV9 to TRBJ2-1; D is ambiguous. With 0 bases removed from V and 4 bases from J, the gap between germline ends came to 11 bases. This CDR3 is built from 15 residues. CDR1 and CDR2 from the germline V gene are SGDLS and YYNGEE.

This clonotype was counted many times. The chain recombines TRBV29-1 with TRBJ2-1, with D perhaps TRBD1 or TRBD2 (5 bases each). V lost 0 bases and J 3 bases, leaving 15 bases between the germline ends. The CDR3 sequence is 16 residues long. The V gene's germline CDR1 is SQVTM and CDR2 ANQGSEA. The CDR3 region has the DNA TGCAGCGTTGAAGATCTCGGTGCAGGGAGCTACAATGAGCAGTTCTTC. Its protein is CSVEDLGAGSYNEQFF.

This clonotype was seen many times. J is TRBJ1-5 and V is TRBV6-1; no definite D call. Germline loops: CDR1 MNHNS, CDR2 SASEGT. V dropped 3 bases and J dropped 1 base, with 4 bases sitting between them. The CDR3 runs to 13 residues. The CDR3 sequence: CASSDMSNQPQHF. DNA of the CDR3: TGTGCCAGCAGTGATATGAGCAATCAGCCCCAGCATTTT.

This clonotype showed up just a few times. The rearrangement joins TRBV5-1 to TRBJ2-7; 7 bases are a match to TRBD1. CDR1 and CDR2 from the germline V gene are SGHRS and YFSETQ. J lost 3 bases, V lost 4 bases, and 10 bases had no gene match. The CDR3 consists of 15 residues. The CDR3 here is CASSADGDSGYEQYF. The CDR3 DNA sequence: TGCGCCAGCAGCGCGGACGGGGACAGCGGCTACGAGCAGTACTTC.

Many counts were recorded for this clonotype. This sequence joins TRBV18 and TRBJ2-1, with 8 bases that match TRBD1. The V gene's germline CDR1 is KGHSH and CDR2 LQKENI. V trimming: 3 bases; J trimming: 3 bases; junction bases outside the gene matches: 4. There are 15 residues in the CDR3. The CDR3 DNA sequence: TGTGCCAGCTCACCCGGGACAGGTGACTACAATGAGCAGTTCTTC. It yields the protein CASSPGTGDYNEQFF.

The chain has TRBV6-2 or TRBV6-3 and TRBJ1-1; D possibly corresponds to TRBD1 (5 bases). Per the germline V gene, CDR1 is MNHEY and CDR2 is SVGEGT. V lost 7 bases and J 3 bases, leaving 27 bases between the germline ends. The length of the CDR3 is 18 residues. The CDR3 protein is CASNQRGVRQNRDTEAFF. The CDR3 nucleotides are TGTGCCAGCAACCAACGGGGGGTACGACAGAATAGGGACACTGAAGCTTTCTTT.

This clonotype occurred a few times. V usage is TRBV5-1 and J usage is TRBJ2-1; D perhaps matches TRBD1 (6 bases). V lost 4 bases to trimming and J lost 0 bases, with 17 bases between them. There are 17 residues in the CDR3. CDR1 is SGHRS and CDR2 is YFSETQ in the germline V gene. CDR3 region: CASSAGTLLSSYNEQFF. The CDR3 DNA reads TGCGCCAGCAGCGCCGGGACACTTCTAAGCTCCTACAATGAGCAGTTCTTC.

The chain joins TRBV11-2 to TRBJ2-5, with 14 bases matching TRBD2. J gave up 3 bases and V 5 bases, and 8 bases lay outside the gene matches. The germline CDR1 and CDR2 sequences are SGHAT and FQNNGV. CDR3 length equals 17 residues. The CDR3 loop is CASSQGMTSGREETQYF. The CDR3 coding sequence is TGTGCCAGCAGCCAAGGAATGACTAGCGGGAGGGAAGAGACCCAGTACTTC.

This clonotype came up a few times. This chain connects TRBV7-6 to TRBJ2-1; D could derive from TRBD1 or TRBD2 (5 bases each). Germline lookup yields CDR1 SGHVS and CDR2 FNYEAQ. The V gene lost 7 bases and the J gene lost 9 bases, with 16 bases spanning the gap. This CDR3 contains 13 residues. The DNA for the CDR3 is TGTGCCAGCACCGGGGCAAGGGAAGGTGAGCAGTTCTTC. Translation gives CASTGAREGEQFF. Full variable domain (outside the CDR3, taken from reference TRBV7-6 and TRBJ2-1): GAGVSQSPRYKVTKRGQDVALRCDPISGHVSLYWYRQALGQGPEFLTYFNYEAQQDKSGLPNDRFSAERPEGSISTLTIQRTEQRDSAMYRCASTGAREGEQFFGPGTRLTVL.

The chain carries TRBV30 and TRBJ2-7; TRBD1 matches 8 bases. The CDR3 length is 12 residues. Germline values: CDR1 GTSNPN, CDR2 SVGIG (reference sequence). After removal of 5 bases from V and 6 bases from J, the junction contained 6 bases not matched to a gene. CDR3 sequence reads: CAWEGQVLEQYF. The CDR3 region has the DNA TGTGCCTGGGAGGGACAGGTTCTCGAGCAGTACTTC.

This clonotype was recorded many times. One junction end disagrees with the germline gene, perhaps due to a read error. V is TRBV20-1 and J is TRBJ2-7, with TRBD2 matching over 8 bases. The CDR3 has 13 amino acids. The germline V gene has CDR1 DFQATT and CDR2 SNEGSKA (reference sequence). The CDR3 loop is CSPGGEGTYEQYF. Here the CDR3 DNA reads TGTAGCCCCGGGGGGGAAGGGACCTACGAGCAGTACTTC.

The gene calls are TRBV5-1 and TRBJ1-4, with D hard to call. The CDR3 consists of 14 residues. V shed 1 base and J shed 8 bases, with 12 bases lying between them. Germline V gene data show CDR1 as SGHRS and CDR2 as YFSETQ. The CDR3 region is CASSLTLSREKLFF. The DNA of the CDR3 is TGCGCCAGCAGCTTGACTCTCTCTAGGGAAAAACTGTTTTTT.

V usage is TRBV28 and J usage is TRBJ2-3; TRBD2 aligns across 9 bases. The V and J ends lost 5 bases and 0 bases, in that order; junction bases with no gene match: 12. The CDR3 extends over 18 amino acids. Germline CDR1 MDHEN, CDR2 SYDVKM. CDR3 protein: CASSPPIRLADSTDTQYF. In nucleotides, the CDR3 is TGTGCCAGCAGTCCCCCGATTCGACTAGCGGATAGCACAGATACGCAGTATTTT.

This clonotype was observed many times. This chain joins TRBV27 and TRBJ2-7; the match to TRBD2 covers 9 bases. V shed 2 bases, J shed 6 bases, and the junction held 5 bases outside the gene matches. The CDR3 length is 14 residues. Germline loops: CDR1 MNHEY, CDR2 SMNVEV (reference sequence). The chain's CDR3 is CASSLVAGDLEQYF. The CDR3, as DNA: TGTGCCAGCAGTTTAGTAGCGGGAGATCTCGAGCAGTACTTC.

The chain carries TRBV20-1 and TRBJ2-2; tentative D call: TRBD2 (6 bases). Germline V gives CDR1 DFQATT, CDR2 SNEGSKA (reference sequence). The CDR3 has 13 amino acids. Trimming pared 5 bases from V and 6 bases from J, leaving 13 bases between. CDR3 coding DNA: TGCAGTGCTCGGAAGACTAGGCCCGGGGAGCTGTTTTTT. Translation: CSARKTRPGELFF.

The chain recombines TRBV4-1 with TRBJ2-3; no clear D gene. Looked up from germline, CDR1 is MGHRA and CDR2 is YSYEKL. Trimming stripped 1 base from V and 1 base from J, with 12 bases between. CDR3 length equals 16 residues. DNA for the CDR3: TGCGCCAGCAGCCAAGGGCAGTTTGGCGGCACAGATACGCAGTATTTT. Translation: CASSQGQFGGTDTQYF.

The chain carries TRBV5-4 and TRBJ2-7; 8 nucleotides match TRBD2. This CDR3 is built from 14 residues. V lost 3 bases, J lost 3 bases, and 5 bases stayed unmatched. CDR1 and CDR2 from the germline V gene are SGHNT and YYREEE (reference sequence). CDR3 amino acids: CASSSSGSVYEQYF. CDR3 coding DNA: TGTGCCAGCAGCTCAAGCGGGAGTGTCTACGAGCAGTACTTC.

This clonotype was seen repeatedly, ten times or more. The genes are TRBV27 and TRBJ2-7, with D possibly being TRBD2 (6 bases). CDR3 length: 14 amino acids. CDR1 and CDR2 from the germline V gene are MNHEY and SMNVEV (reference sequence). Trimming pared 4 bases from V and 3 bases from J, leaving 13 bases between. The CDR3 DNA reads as TGTGCCAGCAGTTCCGACGGGACTTACTACGAGCAGTACTTC. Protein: CASSSDGTYYEQYF.